The rows below give T cell receptor beta chains drawn from one sample of a study of blood T cell repertoires in COVID-19. Generated by immunoSEQ multiplex PCR, the TCRdb table keeps only in-frame clones and is missing some. The sample includes about 350,000 clones, around 86% seen only once; the top ten take around 6%. The sequencing sample was made of peripheral blood. These receptors were taken from a woman between 45 and 65 years old with COVID-19, enrolled during active disease. CDR3s include the opening cysteine and the closing phenylalanine or tryptophan. D genes are given only for firm matches. Size is stated for part of the rows, as once, few or many counts, or as a class when the clone is expanded.

j_call,clone_size,d_call,v_call,cdr3_nt,cdr3_aa
TRBJ2-6,-,TRBD1,TRBV3-1/TRBV3-2,TGTGCCAGCAGCCCATTACAGGGGGCCCACTCTGGGGCCAACGTCCTGACTTTC,CASSPLQGAHSGANVLTF
TRBJ2-5,-,TRBD2,TRBV6-6,TGTGCCAGCAGTTACGAGGGGACTACCCAAGAGACCCAGTACTTC,CASSYEGTTQETQYF
TRBJ2-3,once,TRBD2,TRBV7-9,TGTGCCAGCAGCTTAGCTGAAGCGGGAACGGATACGCAGTATTTT,CASSLAEAGTDTQYF
TRBJ2-2,-,TRBD2,TRBV19,TGTGCCAGTAGATATAGCGGGAGGGACACCGGGGAGCTGTTTTTT,CASRYSGRDTGELFF
TRBJ1-2,-,-,TRBV12-5,TGTGCTAGTGGTTTGGCAGGGTATGGCTACACCTTC,CASGLAGYGYTF
TRBJ2-5,-,TRBD1,TRBV7-3,TGTGCCAGCAGCACGGGACAGGGGTACCAAGAGACCCAGTACTTC,CASSTGQGYQETQYF
TRBJ1-1,once,-,TRBV19,TGTGCCAGTAGTATCGGGATGAACACTGAAGCTTTCTTT,CASSIGMNTEAFF
TRBJ1-2,-,-,TRBV7-9,TGTGCCAGCAGCTTGGGGGCAGGGAGCTATGGCTACACCTTC,CASSLGAGSYGYTF
TRBJ1-3,-,-,TRBV30,TGTGCCTGGAACAGGGCTCGGACGTGGAACACCATATATTTT,CAWNRARTWNTIYF
TRBJ2-2,-,-,TRBV6-1,TGTGCCAGCAGTGAACGGTGGAACACCGGGGAGCTGTTTTTT,CASSERWNTGELFF
TRBJ2-6,-,TRBD1,TRBV5-1,TGCGCCAGTTGGAACCCGGGACAGGCCCTTTCTGGGGCCAACGTCCTGACTTTC,CASWNPGQALSGANVLTF
TRBJ2-7,-,TRBD2,TRBV15,TGTGCCACCAGCGAAGCGGGAGTATCCTACGAGCAGTACTTC,CATSEAGVSYEQYF
TRBJ2-5,-,-,TRBV30,TGTGCCTGGAGTGTAGGTGCAGGGCAAGAGACCCAGTACTTC,CAWSVGAGQETQYF
TRBJ1-1,-,TRBD1,TRBV10-3,TGTGCCATCAGTGGGGGGACAGGGGGCGACGAAGCTTTCTTT,CAISGGTGGDEAFF
TRBJ2-6,-,TRBD1,TRBV27,TGTGCCAGCAGTTTCATACGACAGGGCGTCCTGACTTTC,CASSFIRQGVLTF
TRBJ1-3,-,TRBD1,TRBV7-9,TGTGCCAGCAGCTTAGCCGGGACAGGGGGTGGCACCATATATTTT,CASSLAGTGGGTIYF
TRBJ2-7,-,-,TRBV28,TGTGCCAGCAGGGAGAGAGACGAGCAGTACTTC,CASRERDEQYF
TRBJ1-1,-,-,TRBV10-2,TGCGCCAGCAGTGAGTCGGGGCGGGGGAAGAACACTGAAGCTTTCTTT,CASSESGRGKNTEAFF
TRBJ1-1,once,-,TRBV6-5,TGTGCCAGCAGCGGGATAACTGAAGCTTTCTTT,CASSGITEAFF
TRBJ2-3,-,TRBD1,TRBV6-6,TGTGCCAGCAGTTACCGGGACAGGACAGATACGCAGTATTTT,CASSYRDRTDTQYF
TRBJ1-1,-,TRBD1,TRBV12-3/TRBV12-4,TGTGCCAGCCGGACAGGGGGGAACACTGAAGCTTTCTTT,CASRTGGNTEAFF
TRBJ2-2,-,-,TRBV7-9,TGTGCCAGCAGCTTAGACTTGGGGCAGGGTGGCACCGGGGAGCTGTTTTTT,CASSLDLGQGGTGELFF
TRBJ2-2,-,-,TRBV28,TGTGCCAGCAGTCGTAGCGATACCCCCGGGGAGCTGTTTTTT,CASSRSDTPGELFF
TRBJ2-5,-,-,TRBV5-6,TGTGCCAGCAGCTTTATGGGGGCTCGTGGGGAGACCCAGTACTTC,CASSFMGARGETQYF
TRBJ2-7,-,TRBD1,TRBV6-6,TGTGCCAGCAGCTACAAGACAGGGGGCTACGAGCAGTACTTC,CASSYKTGGYEQYF
TRBJ2-7,-,TRBD2,TRBV3-1/TRBV3-2,TGTGCCAGCAGCCAAGAACGCGGACTAGCGGGAGCGGACGAGCAGTACTTC,CASSQERGLAGADEQYF
TRBJ2-7,few,-,TRBV7-3,TGTGCCAGCAGCTTAGGCCAGGGTGGTTTTGGCGAGCAGTACTTC,CASSLGQGGFGEQYF
TRBJ2-3,-,-,TRBV19,TGTGCCAGTACCCCCATGATGCAGGGCCCGCAGTATTTT,CASTPMMQGPQYF
TRBJ1-1,-,TRBD1,TRBV12-5,TGTGCTAGTGGTTTGCTACAGGGGGTTGGCACTGAAGCTTTCTTT,CASGLLQGVGTEAFF
TRBJ2-5,-,-,TRBV13,TGTGCCAGCAGCAGGCTGCGGGATGGTCAAGAGACCCAGTACTTC,CASSRLRDGQETQYF
TRBJ2-7,-,TRBD1,TRBV12-3/TRBV12-4,TGTGCCAGCAGTTCAAACAGGGGCAACGAGCAGTACTTC,CASSSNRGNEQYF
TRBJ1-2,-,TRBD1,TRBV6-5,TGTGCCAGCAGCCGGGACAGGACAGATGGCTACACCTTC,CASSRDRTDGYTF
TRBJ1-1,-,-,TRBV6-1,TGTGCCAGCAGTGTCTCTCCGGACAGCCTGAACACTGAAGCTTTCTTT,CASSVSPDSLNTEAFF
TRBJ1-6,-,-,TRBV5-6,TGTGCCAGCAGCTTTGAGCGTTATAATTCACCCCTCCACTTT,CASSFERYNSPLHF
TRBJ1-1,-,-,TRBV5-1,TGCGCCAGCAGCCCCCTAATTTTACAGGTGGCCACTGAAGCTTTCTTT,CASSPLILQVATEAFF
TRBJ2-3,once,TRBD1,TRBV14,TGTGCCAGCAGCCCTCAACAGGGGTCCGCAGATACGCAGTATTTT,CASSPQQGSADTQYF
TRBJ2-7,-,-,TRBV5-1,TGCGCCAGCAGCTTGGTTCCGGGACTCGAAGCGCAGTACTTC,CASSLVPGLEAQYF
TRBJ1-2,-,-,TRBV30,TGTGCCTGGGACGGCGGGGGGTTAGCTTTTTATGGCTACACCTTC,CAWDGGGLAFYGYTF
TRBJ2-2,-,-,TRBV6-5,TGTGCCAGCAGTTACCTCGAGTTCCCCGGGGAGCTGTTTTTT,CASSYLEFPGELFF
TRBJ2-7,-,-,TRBV7-9,TGTGCCAGCAGCGGAGAAGGGCTTTGGGGCAATTACTACGAGCAGTACTTC,CASSGEGLWGNYYEQYF
TRBJ1-5,-,-,TRBV19,TGTGCCAGTACCAGAAATTCGGGGGATTATAGCAATCAGCCCCAGCATTTT,CASTRNSGDYSNQPQHF
TRBJ2-1,-,TRBD2,TRBV6-2/TRBV6-3,TGTGCCAGCAGTTACCAGACTAGCGGGAGAGGCTCCTACAATGAGCAGTTCTTC,CASSYQTSGRGSYNEQFF